This is a list of T cell receptor beta chains from one sample in a study of CD8 T cells in Susac syndrome. MiXCR, applied by TCRdb to the immunoSEQ multiplex PCR reads, yields one record per CDR3 protein. The table lists approximately 300,000 distinct CDR3 sequences, roughly 85% of them singletons, with 0.21% in the top ten. The sequencing input was CD8+ T cells from PBMCs. The receptors derive from a human donor with multiple sclerosis. Each CDR3 is given with its conserved first and last residue. D genes are given only for firm matches. Not all rows give a size; the values are once, few, many and, for expanded clones, a class.

- | TRBJ1-2 | once | TRBV7-9 | 16 | CASSPLSLGVDYGYTF | TGTGCCAGCAGCCCCCTTAGTCTGGGGGTGGACTATGGCTACACCTTC
TRBD2 | TRBJ2-7 | - | TRBV10-3 | 15 | CAISESGLASYEQYF | TGTGCCATCAGTGAGTCGGGACTAGCGTCGTACGAGCAGTACTTC
TRBD2 | TRBJ2-1 | - | TRBV24-1 | 15 | CATSDFSSGSNEQFF | TGTGCCACCAGTGATTTTTCTAGCGGGAGCAATGAGCAGTTCTTC
- | TRBJ1-3 | - | TRBV27 | 15 | CASSIEQGRGNTIYF | TGTGCCAGCAGTATAGAACAGGGACGCGGGAACACCATATATTTT
- | TRBJ2-5 | - | TRBV27 | 14 | CASSPRGPPETQYF | TGTGCCAGCAGTCCTAGGGGTCCCCCAGAGACCCAGTACTTC
- | TRBJ2-5 | few | TRBV5-4 | 15 | CASSPGPGGGETQYF | TGTGCCAGCAGCCCCGGGCCAGGGGGAGGAGAGACCCAGTACTTC
- | TRBJ2-2 | - | TRBV2 | 17 | CASSESGVYANTGELFF | TGTGCCAGCAGTGAATCGGGGGTTTACGCGAACACCGGGGAGCTGTTTTTT
TRBD2 | TRBJ2-1 | - | TRBV27 | 15 | CASSLGASGDNEQFF | TGTGCCAGCAGTTTAGGGGCTAGCGGAGACAATGAGCAGTTCTTC
TRBD2 | TRBJ2-1 | - | TRBV28 | 16 | CASSFTTSGNYNEQFF | TGTGCCAGCAGTTTCACAACTAGCGGGAACTACAATGAGCAGTTCTTC
TRBD1 | TRBJ1-1 | - | TRBV19 | 14 | CASSFDRANTEAFF | TGTGCCAGTAGCTTCGACAGGGCGAACACTGAAGCTTTCTTT
TRBD1 | TRBJ2-6 | once | TRBV27 | 19 | CASSLSLGTVLSGANVLTF | TGTGCCAGCAGTTTATCCCTCGGGACAGTTCTCTCTGGGGCCAACGTCCTGACTTTC
TRBD2 | TRBJ2-1 | - | TRBV12-3/TRBV12-4 | 13 | CASNGGRADEQFF | TGTGCCAGCAACGGCGGGAGGGCGGATGAGCAGTTCTTC
TRBD2 | TRBJ2-7 | - | TRBV4-3 | 16 | CASSPTVTSGSHEQYF | TGCGCCAGCAGCCCAACTGTTACTAGCGGGAGCCACGAGCAGTACTTC
TRBD1 | TRBJ2-7 | once | TRBV27 | 15 | CASRRAWTGKDEQYF | TGTGCCAGCAGACGTGCTTGGACAGGGAAAGACGAGCAGTACTTC
- | TRBJ1-3 | - | TRBV7-7 | 15 | CASSSDGPGGNTIYF | TGTGCTAGCAGCTCCGACGGGCCTGGCGGAAACACCATATATTTT
- | TRBJ1-1 | - | TRBV12-3/TRBV12-4 | 14 | CASRESTGATEAFF | TGTGCCAGCAGGGAGTCGACTGGGGCCACTGAAGCTTTCTTT
- | TRBJ2-1 | few | TRBV6-2/TRBV6-3 | 15 | CASSYSGGSYNEQFF | TGTGCCAGCAGTTACTCGGGGGGATCGTACAATGAGCAGTTCTTC
- | TRBJ2-5 | few | TRBV6-1 | 14 | CASSEARGTAFQYF | TGTGCCAGCAGTGAAGCGCGCGGGACAGCATTTCAGTACTTC
TRBD2 | TRBJ2-3 | - | TRBV29-1 | 14 | CSVEESGTRDTQYF | TGCAGCGTTGAAGAAAGCGGGACTAGAGATACGCAGTATTTT
TRBD2 | TRBJ2-7 | few | TRBV15 | 17 | CATSRDWHSGTSYEQYF | TGTGCCACCAGCAGAGATTGGCATAGCGGGACTTCCTACGAGCAGTACTTC
- | TRBJ2-1 | - | TRBV20-1 | 16 | CSARDGGSGSYNEQFF | TGCAGTGCTAGAGATGGAGGGAGTGGCTCCTACAATGAGCAGTTCTTC
- | TRBJ1-5 | - | TRBV21-1 | 15 | CASNQLSRSNQPQHF | TGTGCCAGCAACCAACTTAGCCGTAGCAATCAGCCCCAGCATTTT
TRBD2 | TRBJ2-3 | - | TRBV7-8 | 17 | CASSPGLAGGGGDTQYF | TGTGCCAGCAGTCCGGGACTAGCGGGAGGGGGGGGAGATACGCAGTATTTT
- | TRBJ2-7 | - | TRBV28 | 15 | CASSFSGHYVLGQYF | TGTGCCAGCAGTTTTTCGGGACACTACGTGCTCGGGCAGTACTTC
- | TRBJ2-7 | - | TRBV29-1 | 12 | CSVDPDGYEQYF | TGCAGCGTTGACCCGGACGGCTACGAGCAGTACTTC
- | TRBJ2-2 | - | TRBV12-3/TRBV12-4 | 16 | CASSLVLATYTGELFF | TGTGCCAGCAGTTTAGTACTAGCCACGTACACCGGGGAGCTGTTTTTT
- | TRBJ2-3 | few | TRBV24-1 | 13 | CATSARRTDTQYF | TGTGCCACCAGTGCTAGGCGCACAGATACGCAGTATTTT
- | TRBJ2-1 | once | TRBV7-9 | 17 | CASERSSSSVSYNEQFF | TGTGCCAGCGAACGAAGCTCTAGCTCTGTCTCCTACAATGAGCAGTTCTTC
- | TRBJ2-7 | once | TRBV4-3 | 15 | CASSQLPGAYYEQYF | TGCGCCAGCAGCCAACTTCCGGGGGCATACTACGAGCAGTACTTC
TRBD1 | TRBJ2-7 | - | TRBV18 | 14 | CASSPFTTGDEQYF | TGTGCCAGCTCACCGTTCACAACAGGGGACGAGCAGTACTTC
- | TRBJ2-1 | - | TRBV28 | 12 | CASSLTGPEQFF | TGTGCCAGCAGCCTAACAGGGCCTGAGCAGTTCTTC
- | TRBJ2-5 | few | TRBV6-1 | 15 | CASSDFEDNQETQYF | TGTGCCAGCAGTGATTTTGAGGACAACCAAGAGACCCAGTACTTC
- | TRBJ1-2 | - | TRBV6-5 | 13 | CASSYLQGDGYTF | TGTGCCAGCAGTTACTTACAGGGAGATGGCTACACCTTC
- | TRBJ2-6 | - | TRBV6-1 | 17 | CASSLNYIGSGANVLTF | TGTGCCAGCAGTCTCAACTACATCGGGTCAGGGGCCAACGTCCTGACTTTC
TRBD2 | TRBJ2-7 | - | TRBV30 | 13 | CAWSDGRSYEQYF | TGTGCCTGGAGTGACGGGAGGTCGTACGAGCAGTACTTC
- | TRBJ1-2 | once | TRBV13 | 12 | CASSFDGYGYTF | TGTGCCAGCAGCTTTGACGGGTATGGCTACACCTTC
- | TRBJ2-5 | - | TRBV3-1 | 16 | CASSQTDLPAGETQYF | TGTGCCAGCAGCCAAACCGACCTCCCGGCAGGAGAGACCCAGTACTTC
- | TRBJ1-1 | - | TRBV27 | 14 | CASSLSEVPRGAFF | TGTGCCAGCAGTTTATCGGAGGTTCCGCGGGGAGCTTTCTTT
- | TRBJ1-5 | - | TRBV28 | 14 | CASSPLGINQPQHF | TGTGCCAGCAGTCCCCTCGGTATCAATCAGCCCCAGCATTTT
TRBD1 | TRBJ2-2 | - | TRBV6-6 | 16 | CASSQRGTGLTGELFF | TGTGCCAGCAGTCAAAGGGGGACAGGGTTGACCGGGGAGCTGTTTTTT
- | TRBJ2-7 | - | TRBV28 | 16 | CASSFNGRGPPYEQYF | TGTGCCAGCAGTTTCAACGGCCGAGGTCCTCCCTACGAGCAGTACTTC
- | TRBJ2-3 | - | TRBV28 | 15 | CATDLSGLITDTQYF | TGTGCCACCGACCTCTCGGGACTGATCACAGATACGCAGTATTTT
- | TRBJ1-3 | - | TRBV14 | 15 | CASSQVGVAGNTIYF | TGTGCCAGCAGCCAAGTCGGAGTGGCTGGAAACACCATATATTTT
TRBD1 | TRBJ1-1 | - | TRBV4-1 | 17 | CASSQGGTGYVVTEAFF | TGCGCCAGCAGCCAAGGCGGGACAGGGTACGTTGTCACTGAAGCTTTCTTT
- | TRBJ2-7 | once | TRBV6-2/TRBV6-3 | 15 | CASSYSRKSSYEQYF | TGTGCCAGCAGTTACTCCAGAAAGAGCTCCTACGAGCAGTACTTC
- | TRBJ1-5 | - | TRBV24-1 | 14 | CATRDGHSNQPQHF | TGTGCCACCAGGGACGGGCATAGCAATCAGCCCCAGCATTTT
TRBD2 | TRBJ2-2 | - | TRBV28 | 17 | CASSLPLAGFKTGELFF | TGTGCCAGCAGTTTACCTTTAGCGGGATTCAAGACCGGGGAGCTGTTTTTT
- | TRBJ2-1 | - | TRBV20-1 | 14 | CSARDFTGLNEQFF | TGCAGTGCTAGAGATTTTACAGGTCTTAATGAGCAGTTCTTC
- | TRBJ2-1 | few | TRBV4-3 | 17 | CASSQDRLANWVNEQFF | TGCGCCAGCAGCCAAGATAGGCTAGCTAATTGGGTAAATGAGCAGTTCTTC
TRBD1 | TRBJ2-2 | once | TRBV30 | 15 | CAWSDWTGRSGELFF | TGTGCCTGGAGTGATTGGACAGGGAGGTCCGGGGAGCTGTTTTTT
TRBD2 | TRBJ2-7 | - | TRBV9 | 15 | CASSVGGGPTYEQYF | TGTGCCAGCAGCGTCGGGGGAGGGCCTACCTACGAGCAGTACTTC
- | TRBJ1-1 | - | TRBV7-6 | 15 | CASSLAVGVNTEAFF | TGTGCCAGCAGCTTAGCGGTGGGGGTGAACACTGAAGCTTTCTTT
TRBD2 | TRBJ2-2 | once | TRBV12-3/TRBV12-4 | 17 | CASSLFASGVFAGELFF | TGTGCCAGCAGTTTATTTGCTAGCGGGGTTTTTGCCGGGGAGCTGTTTTTT